Following are 26 T cell receptor beta chains from one sample sequenced in a study of T cells in Graves' hyperthyroidism and ophthalmopathy. There were TCR beta CDR3 regions amplified from RNA transcripts. A set of HTBI primers served as the primers for a first-round RT-PCR of the TCR CDR3. MiXCR, run by TCRdb on the multiplex PCR reads, gives a single entry per CDR3 protein. The sample gives about 200,000 distinct CDR3 sequences, about a sixth of which show up once; approximately 56% is in the top ten. Sequenced sample: blood. These TCRs come from a woman in her 50s with Graves' hyperthyroidism.

This clonotype was recorded many times. The rearrangement uses TRBV28 and TRBJ2-1; TRBD1 might be the D (6 bases). Germline CDR1 reads MDHEN; CDR2 reads SYDVKM. V gave up 4 bases and J gave up 7 bases, with 8 bases separating them. The length of the CDR3 is 12 residues. The CDR3 bases are TGTGCCAGCAGTTCCACAGGGAATGAGCAGTTCTTC. It encodes CASSSTGNEQFF.

This clonotype was recorded at least ten times. V is TRBV20-1 and J is TRBJ2-3; TRBD2 matches at 10 bases. V gave up 5 bases and J gave up 2 bases; unmatched junction bases: 7. CDR1 and CDR2 from the germline V gene are DFQATT and SNEGSKA (reference sequence). The CDR3 is 15 amino acids. CDR3: CSAYRLAGPTDTQYF. CDR3 coding DNA: TGCAGTGCTTATCGACTAGCGGGCCCCACAGATACGCAGTATTTT.

This clonotype came up a few times. The chain joins TRBV4-1 to TRBJ1-4; D perhaps matches TRBD1 (6 bases). The V and J ends lost 4 bases and 4 bases respectively, with 19 bases between them. The germline V gene encodes CDR1 MGHRA and CDR2 YSYEKL. The CDR3 runs 17 residues. CDR3 nucleotide sequence: TGCGCCAGCAGCCCACCGGGACACCAACGGATTAATGAAAAACTGTTTTTT. It is translated as CASSPPGHQRINEKLFF.

The chain uses TRBV7-6 and TRBJ2-7; D not resolved. Trimming removed 5 bases from V and 7 bases from J, with 12 bases in between. This CDR3 is built from 12 residues. CDR1 is SGHVS, CDR2 FNYEAQ, per germline. The CDR3 region is CASSTTTGEQYF. Here the CDR3 DNA reads TGTGCCAGCAGCACAACGACGGGTGAGCAGTACTTC. The whole variable domain, filled in from reference TRBV7-6 and TRBJ2-7, reads GAGVSQSPRYKVTKRGQDVALRCDPISGHVSLYWYRQALGQGPEFLTYFNYEAQQDKSGLPNDRFSAERPEGSISTLTIQRTEQRDSAMYRCASSTTTGEQYFGPGTRLTVT.

This clonotype occurred many times. The chain combines TRBV7-2 with TRBJ1-1, with 7 nucleotides matching TRBD1. This CDR3 comprises 14 residues. Losses at the gene ends were 4 bases for V and 2 bases for J; bases not matched to a gene: 4. Germline V lookup: CDR1 SGHTA, CDR2 FQGNSA. The CDR3: CASSSTGYNTEAFF. Written as DNA, the CDR3 is TGTGCCAGCAGCTCGACAGGGTACAACACTGAAGCTTTCTTT.

This chain links TRBV20-1 with TRBJ2-2; 8 bases are a match to TRBD1. The CDR3 is 13 residues long. The ends lost 3 bases at V and 7 bases at J; junction bases unmatched: 4. Germline CDR1 and CDR2: DFQATT and SNEGSKA (reference sequence). CDR3 coding DNA: TGCAGTGCTAGGCGTACAGGGGGCGGGGAGCTGTTTTTT. Protein: CSARRTGGGELFF.

The V and J genes are TRBV27 and TRBJ2-1; a possible D gene is TRBD1 (5 bases). Germline CDR1 and CDR2: MNHEY and SMNVEV (reference sequence). The V end was cut by 8 bases, the J end by 2 bases, with 10 bases between. This CDR3 contains 13 residues. The CDR3 protein is CASCQGTYNEQFF. Here the CDR3 DNA reads TGTGCCAGCTGTCAGGGTACCTACAATGAGCAGTTCTTC.

Ten or more counts support this clonotype. The rearrangement uses TRBV30 and TRBJ2-7; 10 bases are a match to TRBD2. CDR1 and CDR2 (germline): GTSNPN, SVGIG (reference sequence). The CDR3 is 15 residues long. V was clipped by 3 bases and J by 3 bases; unmatched bases: 8. The CDR3: CAWSPPGLAYYEQYF. DNA for the CDR3: TGTGCCTGGAGCCCTCCGGGACTAGCGTACTACGAGCAGTACTTC.

This clonotype was counted between two and nine times. The DNA of the CDR3 is TGTGCCAGCAGCGTCCACAGGGGAAGCAATCAGCCCCAGCATTTT. Protein sequence: CASSVHRGSNQPQHF. This sequence joins TRBV7-2 and TRBJ1-5, with 7 positions matching TRBD1. The CDR3 consists of 15 residues. The junction had 5 bases not matched to a gene; V was cut back by 5 bases and J by 1 base. CDR1 is SGHTA and CDR2 is FQGNSA in the germline V gene.

This clonotype came up a few times. The genes are TRBV5-1 and TRBJ2-5, with unresolved D. Germline V gene sequence: CDR1 SGHRS, CDR2 YFSETQ. The CDR3 is 14 residues long. Trimming took 4 bases from V and 1 from J, leaving 11 bases between them. CDR3 in amino acids: CASSLTVAQETQYF. Written as DNA, the CDR3 is TGCGCCAGCAGCCTGACCGTGGCCCAAGAGACCCAGTACTTC.

This clonotype was counted only a few times. The V and J genes are TRBV29-1 and TRBJ1-4, with 9 nucleotides matching TRBD1. This CDR3 comprises 15 residues. The V gene end was trimmed by 4 bases and the J gene end by 8 bases; junction bases not matched to a gene: 11. CDR1 SQVTM and CDR2 ANQGSEA come from the germline V gene. This CDR3 is CSVGDPGQGGEKLFF. CDR3 nucleotides: TGCAGCGTTGGAGATCCGGGACAGGGCGGAGAAAAACTGTTTTTT.

In its sample, this clonotype was seen many times. V usage is TRBV18 and J usage is TRBJ2-3, with D maybe TRBD1 (6 bases). Germline V CDR1 and CDR2: KGHSH, LQKENI. The CDR3 loop spans 15 amino acids. V dropped 6 bases and J dropped 4 bases, with 17 bases sitting between them. DNA of the CDR3: TGTGCCAGCTCCCGAAATCCTACAGGGCCAGATACGCAGTATTTT. This gives the protein CASSRNPTGPDTQYF.

This clonotype was found many times. The chain is built from TRBV20-1 and TRBJ2-1; the match to TRBD2 covers 7 bases. Germline-derived CDR1 and CDR2 are DFQATT and SNEGSKA (reference sequence). This CDR3 has 15 amino acids. V shed 3 bases and J 10 bases; nucleotides not matched to a gene: 15. The CDR3 sequence is CSARASSGVLGEQFF. In nucleotides, the CDR3 is TGCAGTGCTAGGGCCTCAAGCGGGGTACTGGGGGAGCAGTTCTTC.

This clonotype was found many times. V usage is TRBV5-1 and J usage is TRBJ2-1; D unresolved. The germline V gene has CDR1 SGHRS and CDR2 YFSETQ. Trimming removed 3 bases from V and 5 bases from J, with 12 bases in between. The length of the CDR3 is 14 residues. Written as DNA, the CDR3 is TGCGCCAGCAGCTCGGGCGACGCAAACAATGAGCAGTTCTTC. This sequence encodes CASSSGDANNEQFF.

Ten or more counts support this clonotype. This chain links TRBV7-9 with TRBJ2-7; 7 bases fit TRBD1. The CDR3 is made up of 14 amino acids. The trim removed 5 bases at V and 2 bases at J, leaving 6 bases unmatched. CDR1 and CDR2 from the germline V gene are SEHNR and FQNEAQ (reference sequence). The CDR3 DNA follows: TGTGCCAGCAGCAAACCAACAGGGGCCTACGAGCAGTACTTC. This sequence encodes CASSKPTGAYEQYF.

This clonotype was counted many times. This chain joins TRBV5-1 and TRBJ1-1; D is unresolved. This CDR3 comprises 16 residues. Germline CDR1 and CDR2: SGHRS and YFSETQ. The germline V and J ends were trimmed by 2 bases and 2 bases, with 16 bases remaining between them. CDR3 sequence reads: CASSFGHNNPNTEAFF. Here the CDR3 DNA reads TGCGCCAGCAGCTTTGGTCACAACAATCCAAACACTGAAGCTTTCTTT.

The chain uses TRBV10-1 and TRBJ1-1, with TRBD1 as a possible D gene (6 bases). Germline V gene lookup returns CDR1 WNHNN and CDR2 SYGVQD (reference sequence). The V gene lost 11 bases and the J gene lost 1 base, with 14 bases spanning the gap. The CDR3 loop spans 13 amino acids. Here the CDR3 reads CAGNTGTNTEAFF. In DNA, the CDR3 is TGCGCCGGGAACACAGGGACGAACACTGAAGCTTTCTTT.

The J gene is TRBJ1-5, the V gene TRBV4-1; D may be TRBD1 (5 bases). Trimming left V 2 bases short and J 0 bases short, with 11 bases between. The CDR3 contains 16 residues. Germline V gene lookup returns CDR1 MGHRA and CDR2 YSYEKL. CDR3 sequence (DNA): TGCGCCAGCAGCCAACAGGGTTGGAGTAGCAATCAGCCCCAGCATTTT. The encoded protein is CASSQQGWSSNQPQHF.

This clonotype has ten or more counts. V usage is TRBV5-1 and J usage is TRBJ2-5; TRBD2 agrees at 8 bases. Germline values: CDR1 SGHRS, CDR2 YFSETQ. Trimming at V came to 3 bases and at J to 2 bases, leaving 6 bases not matched to a gene. This CDR3 is built from 15 residues. Here the CDR3 DNA reads TGCGCCAGCAGCTACACTAGCGGTAATCAAGAGACCCAGTACTTC. It encodes CASSYTSGNQETQYF.

This clonotype was observed a handful of times. The V and J genes are TRBV7-6 and TRBJ2-2, with D uncertain. The V gene's germline CDR1 is SGHVS and CDR2 FNYEAQ. CDR3 length: 12 residues. The V and J ends lost 1 base and 10 bases respectively, with 7 bases between them. In nucleotides, the CDR3 is TGTGCCAGCAGCTTAGTCACAGCGGAGCTGTTTTTT. Protein product: CASSLVTAELFF.

This clonotype came up many times. CDR3 DNA sequence: TGTGCCAGCAGCTTAGTTACACAAGAAGAGACCCAGTACTTC. It codes for CASSLVTQEETQYF. The genes are TRBV7-9 and TRBJ2-5; the D is unclear. This CDR3 has 14 amino acids. The V gene lost 1 base and the J gene lost 3 bases, with 9 bases spanning the gap. From germline, CDR1 is SEHNR and CDR2 FQNEAQ (reference sequence).

This clonotype was observed many times. V and J are TRBV12-5 and TRBJ2-7; 9 bases line up with TRBD1. CDR3 size: 15 residues. Germline V lookup: CDR1 LGHNT, CDR2 FRNRAP. Losses at the gene ends were 0 bases for V and 4 bases for J; bases not matched to a gene: 4. CDR3: CASGLVPGQGYEQYF. Written as DNA, the CDR3 is TGTGCTAGTGGTTTGGTACCGGGACAGGGTTACGAGCAGTACTTC.

This clonotype was detected ten times or more. The genes are TRBV7-2 and TRBJ1-1, with D possibly being TRBD1 (5 bases). The CDR3 has 15 amino acids. Germline V gene sequence: CDR1 SGHTA, CDR2 FQGNSA. Between the trimmed V and J ends, which lost 5 bases and 1 base, there was a span of 14 bases. CDR3 bases: TGTGCCAGCAGCCCAACTCCAGGGACGAACACTGAAGCTTTCTTT. This codes for CASSPTPGTNTEAFF. Variable domain in full (rest from reference TRBV7-2 and TRBJ1-1): GAGVSQSPSNKVTEKGKDVELRCDPISGHTALYWYRQSLGQGLEFLIYFQGNSAPDKSGLPSDRFSAERTGGSVSTLTIQRTQQEDSAVYLCASSPTPGTNTEAFFGQGTRLTVV.

This clonotype showed up many times. The chain employs TRBV29-1 and TRBJ1-2; maybe TRBD1 (5 bases). Germline CDR1 SQVTM, CDR2 ANQGSEA. Trimming took 5 bases from V and 5 from J, leaving 12 bases between them. CDR3 size: 12 residues. The DNA for the CDR3 is TGCAGCGTTTCGGTAGGGGCGTATGGCTACACCTTC. It translates to CSVSVGAYGYTF. The full variable domain, completed using reference TRBV29-1 and TRBJ1-2, is SAVISQKPSRDICQRGTSLTIQCQVDSQVTMMFWYRQQPGQSLTLIATANQGSEATYESGFVIDKFPISRPNLTFSTLTVSNMSPEDSSIYLCSVSVGAYGYTFGSGTRLTVV.

Note on this clonotype: Possible read error: a much larger clone is one base away. The chain is built from TRBV7-2 and TRBJ2-2; 9 bases fit TRBD1. This CDR3 has 15 residues. The germline V gene has CDR1 SGHTA and CDR2 FQGNSA. V lost 5 bases to trimming and J lost 3 bases; unmatched junction nucleotides: 4. CDR3 sequence reads: CASSPRTGDTGELFF. In nucleotides, the CDR3 is TGTGCCAGCAGCCCCCGGACAGGGGACACCGGGGAGCTGTTTTTT.

This clonotype was counted only a few times. The CDR3 spells CASGSALQGTEAFF. The CDR3 nucleotides read TGTGCTAGTGGTTCGGCCTTGCAGGGGACTGAAGCTTTCTTT. The gene calls are TRBV12-5 and TRBJ1-1; D is perhaps TRBD1 (6 bases). V gave up 4 bases and J gave up 5 bases, with 14 bases separating them. This CDR3 region has 14 residues. CDR1 is LGHNT, CDR2 FRNRAP, per germline.